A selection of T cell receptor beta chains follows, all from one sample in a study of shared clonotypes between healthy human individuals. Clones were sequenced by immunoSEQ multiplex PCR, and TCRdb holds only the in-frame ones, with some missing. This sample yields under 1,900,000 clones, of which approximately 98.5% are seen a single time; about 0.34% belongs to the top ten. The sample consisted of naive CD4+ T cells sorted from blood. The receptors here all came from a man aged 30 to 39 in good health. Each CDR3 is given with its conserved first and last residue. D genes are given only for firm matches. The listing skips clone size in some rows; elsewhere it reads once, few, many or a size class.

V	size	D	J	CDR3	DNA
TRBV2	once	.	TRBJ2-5	CASSDQGTGGETQYF	TGTGCCAGCAGTGACCAGGGGACCGGGGGGGAGACCCAGTACTTC
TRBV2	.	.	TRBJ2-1	CASTEGQDYNEQFF	TGTGCCAGCACCGAAGGACAAGACTACAATGAGCAGTTCTTC
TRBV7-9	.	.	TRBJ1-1	CASSSAAGGNTEAFF	TGTGCCAGCAGCTCTGCAGCCGGTGGAAACACTGAAGCTTTCTTT
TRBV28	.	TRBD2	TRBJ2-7	CASSLVSGRAGGYEQYF	TGTGCCAGCAGTTTAGTAAGCGGGAGGGCCGGTGGCTACGAGCAGTACTTC
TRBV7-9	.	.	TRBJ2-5	CASSLEGTQYF	TGTGCCAGCAGCCTGGAGGGGACCCAGTACTTC
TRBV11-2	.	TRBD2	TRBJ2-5	CASSPDTGTSGRKTQYF	TGTGCCAGCAGCCCCGACACGGGGACTAGCGGGAGGAAGACCCAGTACTTC
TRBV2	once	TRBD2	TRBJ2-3	CASIGLAAVTDTQYF	TGTGCCAGCATTGGACTAGCGGCCGTCACAGATACGCAGTATTTT
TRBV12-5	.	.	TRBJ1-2	CASGLTPGPPNYGYTF	TGTGCTAGTGGTTTGACTCCGGGACCTCCTAACTATGGCTACACCTTC
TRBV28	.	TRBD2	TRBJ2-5	CASSLWPKPGEGRETQYF	TGTGCCAGCAGTTTATGGCCTAAACCTGGGGAGGGCCGCGAGACCCAGTACTTC
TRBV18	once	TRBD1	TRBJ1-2	CASSPVQGTYGYTF	TGTGCCAGCTCACCGGTACAGGGGACCTATGGCTACACCTTC
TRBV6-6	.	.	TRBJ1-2	CASSSTGNYGYTF	TGTGCCAGCAGTTCCACAGGGAACTATGGCTACACCTTC
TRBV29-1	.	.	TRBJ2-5	CSVPLGETQYF	TGCAGCGTCCCCCTGGGGGAGACCCAGTACTTC
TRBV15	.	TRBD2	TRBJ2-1	CATSRQLPGLGSYNEQFF	TGTGCCACCAGCAGACAACTACCGGGACTAGGCTCCTACAATGAGCAGTTCTTC
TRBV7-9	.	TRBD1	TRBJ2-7	CASSLFGTGNPYEQYF	TGTGCCAGCAGCTTATTTGGGACAGGGAATCCCTACGAGCAGTACTTC
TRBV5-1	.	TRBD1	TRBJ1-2	CASSPQGGDGYTF	TGCGCCAGCAGCCCGCAGGGGGGAGATGGCTACACCTTC
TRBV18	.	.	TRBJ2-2	CASSPWQGLTAGELFF	TGTGCCAGCTCACCATGGCAGGGGTTGACAGCCGGGGAGCTGTTTTTT
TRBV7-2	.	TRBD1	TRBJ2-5	CASSSDRGARQETQYF	TGTGCCAGCAGCTCGGACAGGGGTGCGCGCCAAGAGACCCAGTACTTC
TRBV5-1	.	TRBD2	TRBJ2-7	CASSFYGTSGSGEQYF	TGCGCCAGCAGCTTCTATGGGACTAGCGGGAGTGGCGAGCAGTACTTC
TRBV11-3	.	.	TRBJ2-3	CASSLGSGTQYF	TGTGCCAGCAGCTTAGGCTCTGGTACGCAGTATTTT
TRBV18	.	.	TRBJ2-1	CASSPGTGRTPGKQFF	TGTGCCAGCTCACCAGGAACGGGCAGAACGCCTGGAAAGCAGTTCTTC
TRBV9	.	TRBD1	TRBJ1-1	CASSVASQGAWTEAFF	TGTGCCAGCAGCGTAGCCTCCCAGGGGGCCTGGACTGAAGCTTTCTTT
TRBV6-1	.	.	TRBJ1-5	CASMRVSNQPQHF	TGTGCCAGCATGAGGGTCAGCAATCAGCCCCAGCATTTT
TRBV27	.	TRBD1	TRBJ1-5	CASSPRTGRNQPQHF	TGTGCCAGCAGTCCCAGGACAGGGCGCAATCAGCCCCAGCATTTT
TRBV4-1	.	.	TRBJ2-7	CASSQEGVASSYEQYF	TGCGCCAGCAGCCAAGAGGGTGTAGCGTCGTCCTACGAGCAGTACTTC
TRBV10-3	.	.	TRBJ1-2	CAISGGLAYGYTF	TGTGCCATCAGTGGGGGCTTGGCTTATGGCTACACCTTC
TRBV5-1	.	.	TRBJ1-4	CASSFTGEGEKLFF	TGCGCCAGCAGCTTTACCGGGGAGGGTGAAAAACTGTTTTTT
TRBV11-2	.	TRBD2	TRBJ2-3	CASSSTGLETDTQYF	TGTGCCAGCAGCTCGACGGGACTAGAAACAGATACGCAGTATTTT
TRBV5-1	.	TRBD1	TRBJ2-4	CASSPGQGNIQYF	TGCGCCAGCAGCCCGGGACAGGGAAACATTCAGTACTTC
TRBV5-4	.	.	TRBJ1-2	CASSLVGGGYTF	TGTGCCAGCAGCTTGGTGGGCGGTGGCTACACCTTC
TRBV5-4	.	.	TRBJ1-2	CASSLEEGRDSGYTF	TGTGCCAGCAGCTTGGAGGAAGGGAGGGATTCCGGCTACACCTTC
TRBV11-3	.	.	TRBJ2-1	CASSLVFNEQFF	TGTGCCAGCAGCTTAGTTTTCAATGAGCAGTTCTTC
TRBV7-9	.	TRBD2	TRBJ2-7	CASSPGTSGRRAHEQYF	TGTGCCAGCAGCCCCGGGACTAGCGGGAGGCGGGCCCACGAGCAGTACTTC
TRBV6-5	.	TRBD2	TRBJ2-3	CASSYRTSGSTDTQYF	TGTGCCAGCAGTTATCGGACTAGCGGGAGTACAGATACGCAGTATTTT
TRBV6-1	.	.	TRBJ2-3	CASRLDSRAGDTQYF	TGTGCCAGCAGATTGGACAGTAGAGCGGGGGATACGCAGTATTTT
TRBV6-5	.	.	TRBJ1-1	CASSYSGPRWDTEAFF	TGTGCCAGCAGTTACTCCGGACCGCGGTGGGACACTGAAGCTTTCTTT
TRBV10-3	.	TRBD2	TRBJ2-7	CAISGASGFYEQYF	TGTGCCATCAGTGGGGCTAGCGGGTTCTACGAGCAGTACTTC